The 32 T cell receptor beta chains below all came from one sample that was sequenced in a study of response to subunit inactivated influenza vaccine. TCRdb re-analysed the RT-PCR reads in MiXCR, keeping a single row per CDR3 protein. Found here are more than 400,000 distinct CDR3 sequences, approximately 11% of them singletons; the top ten hold roughly 12%. The starting material was PBMCs from blood, obtained more than 35 days after vaccination. The receptor source for this set is a man aged 50 or older who received an inactivated influenza vaccine.

V usage is TRBV7-9 and J usage is TRBJ2-1; 10 positions match TRBD1. Trimming at V came to 0 bases and at J to 9 bases, leaving 5 bases not matched to a gene. Germline V CDR1 and CDR2: SEHNR, FQNEAQ (reference sequence). The CDR3 loop spans 15 amino acids. The CDR3 loop is CASSLAATGGSEQFF. CDR3 DNA sequence: TGTGCCAGCAGCTTAGCCGCGACAGGGGGCTCTGAGCAGTTCTTC.

This clonotype appeared a few times. This chain joins TRBV20-1 and TRBJ2-5; 10 bases are a match to TRBD2. With 5 bases clipped from V and 4 bases from J, the junction kept 4 bases outside the gene matches. Germline V CDR1 and CDR2: DFQATT, SNEGSKA (reference sequence). This CDR3 contains 13 residues. The DNA for the CDR3 is TGCAGTGCTGGGGGACTAGCGACAGAGACCCAGTACTTC. Translated: CSAGGLATETQYF.

V gene TRBV10-2 combines with J gene TRBJ2-5; 7 nucleotides align to TRBD1. CDR3 length: 13 residues. Germline V gene data show CDR1 as WSHSY and CDR2 as SAAADI. V shed 7 bases and J 1 base; nucleotides not matched to a gene: 3. This CDR3 reads CASKGAFQETQYF. CDR3 in DNA: TGCGCCAGCAAGGGGGCATTCCAAGAGACCCAGTACTTC.

This clonotype was counted between two and nine times. The chain links TRBV10-3 to TRBJ1-2; D may be TRBD1 (6 bases). The CDR3 covers 13 residues. V dropped 3 bases and J dropped 3 bases, with 8 bases sitting between them. From germline, CDR1 is ENHRY and CDR2 SYGVKD. CDR3 loop: CAISEGTYYGYTF. The CDR3 DNA follows: TGTGCCATCAGTGAAGGGACATACTATGGCTACACCTTC.

This clonotype was detected only a few times. V and J are TRBV6-1 and TRBJ1-5, with D possibly matching TRBD1 (6 bases). The CDR3 is 13 amino acids. The V end lost 0 bases, the J end lost 14 bases, and 14 bases lay between the germline ends. CDR1 and CDR2 (germline): MNHNS, SASEGT. The CDR3 nucleotides are TGTGCCAGCAGTGAAGCGTCGGTTGGACAGAAGCATTTT. This translates into CASSEASVGQKHF.

In its sample, this clonotype was seen many times. The chain links TRBV6-2 or TRBV6-3 to TRBJ2-5; D call uncertain. Between the trimmed V and J ends, which lost 6 bases and 9 bases, there was a span of 11 bases. The CDR3 contains 11 residues. The germline V gene has CDR1 MNHEY and CDR2 SVGEGT. The CDR3 nucleotides are TGTGCCAGCAGCAACGGATTGGCCCAGTACTTC. Its protein product is CASSNGLAQYF.

This clonotype was detected only a few times. The V call is TRBV24-1, the J call TRBJ2-1; 7 positions agree with TRBD1. The CDR3 is 15 residues long. V lost 6 bases, J lost 5 bases, and 9 bases stayed unmatched. Per germline, CDR1 KGHDR and CDR2 SFDVKD. CDR3 region: CATSTTGTDHNEQFF. The CDR3 DNA follows: TGTGCCACCAGTACGACAGGGACCGATCACAATGAGCAGTTCTTC.

The chain employs TRBV10-3 and TRBJ1-1; TRBD1 matches 8 bases. Germline-derived CDR1 and CDR2 are ENHRY and SYGVKD. J gave up 4 bases and V 6 bases, and 7 bases lay outside the gene matches. This CDR3 region has 14 residues. The CDR3 region is CAISLGQGATEAFF. The CDR3 nucleotides read TGTGCCATCAGCTTAGGGCAGGGGGCCACTGAAGCTTTCTTT.

There are many counts of this clonotype. The chain combines TRBV20-1 with TRBJ1-1, with D unresolved. V shed 6 bases and J shed 7 bases, with 18 bases lying between them. Germline V lookup: CDR1 DFQATT, CDR2 SNEGSKA (reference sequence). This CDR3 comprises 13 residues. The CDR3 coding sequence is TGCAGTGCCTTTTTGGGCCCTAGACTTGAAGCTTTCTTT. It specifies CSAFLGPRLEAFF.

This clonotype was observed many times. This rearrangement joins TRBV20-1 to TRBJ1-1, with D maybe TRBD1 (6 bases). CDR1 is DFQATT, CDR2 SNEGSKA, per germline (reference sequence). The CDR3 is made up of 12 amino acids. The CDR3 nucleotides are TGCGCAAAGGGACAAGTAAACACTGAAGCTTTCTTT. As protein: CAKGQVNTEAFF.

The chain joins TRBV6-2 or TRBV6-3 to TRBJ2-5; 7 nucleotides agree with TRBD1. Unmatched junction bases numbered 9, after V lost 0 bases and J lost 2 bases. Per the germline V gene, CDR1 is MNHEY and CDR2 is SVGEGT. The CDR3 is 17 residues long. The CDR3 reads CASSYSIGTAMQETQYF. CDR3 DNA: TGTGCCAGCAGTTACTCGATTGGGACAGCGATGCAAGAGACCCAGTACTTC.

This clonotype was found a few times. The chain joins TRBV7-2 to TRBJ2-1; 7 nucleotides agree with TRBD1. This CDR3 has 15 residues. The germline gives CDR1 SGHTA, CDR2 FQGNSA. Trimming took 5 bases from V and 5 from J; bases not matched to a gene: 9. CDR3 bases: TGTGCCAGCAGCGAACCAGGGGGTGTAGACAATGAGCAGTTCTTC. It yields the protein CASSEPGGVDNEQFF. Using reference TRBV7-2 and TRBJ2-1 for the parts outside the CDR3, the full variable domain is GAGVSQSPSNKVTEKGKDVELRCDPISGHTALYWYRQSLGQGLEFLIYFQGNSAPDKSGLPSDRFSAERTGGSVSTLTIQRTQQEDSAVYLCASSEPGGVDNEQFFGPGTRLTVL.

This clonotype was detected only a few times. This chain joins TRBV6-2 or TRBV6-3 and TRBJ2-1; unclear D gene. In germline, CDR1 is MNHEY, CDR2 SVGEGT. Trimming removed 2 bases at V and 2 bases at J, with 16 bases between. CDR3 length: 17 amino acids. CDR3 protein: CASSYALADPPYNEQFF. The CDR3 DNA follows: TGTGCCAGCAGTTACGCTCTGGCGGACCCACCCTACAATGAGCAGTTCTTC.

A few counts support this clonotype. The chain has TRBV7-9 and TRBJ2-1; the D gene is possibly TRBD1 (6 bases). Deletions cut 5 bases from V and 6 bases from J, with 14 bases between. The CDR3 sequence is 14 residues long. The germline V gene encodes CDR1 SEHNR and CDR2 FQNEAQ (reference sequence). The CDR3 nucleotides read TGTGCCAGCAGCCAAATGACAGGCCGCAATGAGCAGTTCTTC. It is translated as CASSQMTGRNEQFF.

The gene calls are TRBV29-1 and TRBJ1-1, with D tentatively TRBD1 (5 bases). V gave up 7 bases and J gave up 6 bases, with 24 bases separating them. CDR1 SQVTM and CDR2 ANQGSEA come from the germline V gene. CDR3 length: 15 amino acids. CDR3 residues: CSALGFGGFGAEAFF. CDR3 nucleotides: TGCAGCGCCTTAGGGTTCGGGGGTTTTGGCGCTGAAGCTTTCTTT.

The chain uses TRBV6-5 and TRBJ2-7, with a possible D match to TRBD1 (6 bases). The CDR3 has 16 amino acids. CDR1 and CDR2 (germline): MNHEY, SVGAGI. Trimming took off 1 base at V and 0 bases at J, with 13 bases between the two ends. CDR3 nucleotides: TGTGCCAGCAGTTACTACTCAGGGGTCCCCTCCTACGAGCAGTACTTC. It encodes CASSYYSGVPSYEQYF.

This clonotype was counted at least ten times. The chain combines TRBV9 with TRBJ2-1; tentatively, D is TRBD2 (6 bases). Germline loops: CDR1 SGDLS, CDR2 YYNGEE. V lost 3 bases and J 14 bases, leaving 15 bases between the germline ends. The CDR3 is 12 amino acids. CDR3 in DNA: TGTGCCAGCAGCGACAATAGCGGTGTCGAGTTCTTC. It yields the protein CASSDNSGVEFF.

The sample holds a few counts of this clonotype. J is TRBJ2-1 and V is TRBV11-1, with no clear D. The CDR3 length is 14 residues. V shed 7 bases and J shed 5 bases, with 15 bases lying between them. Looked up from germline, CDR1 is SGHAT and CDR2 is FQDESV (reference sequence). CDR3 DNA: TGTGCCAGCACCTCAGCCGGCGCGGACAATGAGCAGTTCTTC. It is translated as CASTSAGADNEQFF.

A few counts support this clonotype. V usage is TRBV15 and J usage is TRBJ2-1; D not certain. From germline, CDR1 is LNHNV and CDR2 YYDKDF (reference sequence). Trimming cost V 9 bases and J 7 bases, with 13 bases left between them. This CDR3 region has 12 residues. CDR3 bases: TGTGCCACTTCTTTAGGAAAGAATGAGCAGTTCTTC. Translating it yields CATSLGKNEQFF.

The chain is built from TRBV5-5 and TRBJ2-1; TRBD1 is a possible D gene (6 bases). This CDR3 contains 13 residues. The V and J ends lost 2 bases and 8 bases respectively, with 11 bases between them. Germline CDR1 and CDR2: SGHKS and YYEKEE (reference sequence). For the CDR3, the DNA is TGTGCCAGCAGCTTCGGGACAAAGTATGAGCAGTTCTTC. Protein sequence: CASSFGTKYEQFF.

This clonotype was picked up a small number of times. CDR3 sequence (DNA): TGTGCCAGCAGCTGGAGGGACATCCGGAACACTGAAGCTTTCTTT. It yields the protein CASSWRDIRNTEAFF. V gene TRBV7-9 combines with J gene TRBJ1-1, with D maybe TRBD1 (6 bases). The CDR3 runs 15 residues. Germline lookup yields CDR1 SEHNR and CDR2 FQNEAQ (reference sequence). Trimming removed 4 bases from V and 1 base from J, with 13 bases in between.

In its sample, this clonotype was seen many times. The chain uses TRBV28 and TRBJ2-3; TRBD2 matches 8 bases. V lost 3 bases, J lost 2 bases, and 7 bases stayed unmatched. Germline V gene sequence: CDR1 MDHEN, CDR2 SYDVKM. The CDR3 is made up of 16 amino acids. CDR3 sequence reads: CASSFEAGGITDTQYF. CDR3 sequence (DNA): TGTGCCAGCAGTTTCGAGGCGGGGGGCATCACAGATACGCAGTATTTT. Full variable domain (remainder filled in from reference TRBV28 and TRBJ2-3): DVKVTQSSRYLVKRTGEKVFLECVQDMDHENMFWYRQDPGLGLRLIYFSYDVKMKEKGDIPEGYSVSREKKERFSLILESASTNQTSMYLCASSFEAGGITDTQYFGPGTRLTVL.

This clonotype occurred many times. This CDR3 is CSVHQETQYF. CDR3 DNA: TGCAGCGTCCACCAAGAGACCCAGTACTTC. The rearrangement uses TRBV29-1 and TRBJ2-5, with unresolved D. The ends were cut back, 6 bases at V and 0 bases at J, with 2 bases in the middle. The CDR3 loop spans 10 amino acids. CDR1 is SQVTM and CDR2 is ANQGSEA in the germline V gene.

The J gene is TRBJ2-3, the V gene TRBV29-1, with TRBD2 matching 11 bases. This CDR3 contains 18 residues. CDR1 and CDR2 from the germline V gene are SQVTM and ANQGSEA. V gave up 1 base and J gave up 0 bases; unmatched junction bases: 9. Written as DNA, the CDR3 is TGCAGCGTTGAAGCCCGTCGGGGACTAGCGGTGAGCACAGATACGCAGTATTTT. Protein sequence: CSVEARRGLAVSTDTQYF.

There are many counts of this clonotype. The rearrangement uses TRBV4-1 and TRBJ2-3, with 12 positions matching TRBD2. The germline CDR1 and CDR2 sequences are MGHRA and YSYEKL. This CDR3 spans 16 amino acids. V lost 7 bases to trimming and J lost 5 bases; unmatched junction nucleotides: 10. Here the CDR3 reads CASTPLAGGIKDTQYF. DNA of the CDR3: TGCGCCAGCACCCCACTAGCGGGGGGAATTAAAGATACGCAGTATTTT.

The chain joins TRBV20-1 to TRBJ2-1; D tentatively reads TRBD1 or TRBD2 (5 bases each). The V gene lost 7 bases and the J gene lost 8 bases, with 21 bases spanning the gap. This CDR3 is 14 amino acids long. Germline V gene sequence: CDR1 DFQATT, CDR2 SNEGSKA (reference sequence). The DNA for the CDR3 is TGCAGTGTTCAAACGGGGCCGGGCCTCGATGAGCAGTTCTTC. Amino acid sequence: CSVQTGPGLDEQFF.

This clonotype appeared a few times. In DNA form, the CDR3 reads TGCAGCGTTGAACCTTCCGGGACCAGGGGAAGAGGCTACACCTTC. Translating gives CSVEPSGTRGRGYTF. The chain links TRBV29-1 to TRBJ1-2, with D tentatively TRBD1 (6 bases). This CDR3 has 15 amino acids. Germline CDR1 and CDR2: SQVTM and ANQGSEA. V was pared by 2 bases and J by 8 bases, with 21 bases between.

The chain links TRBV4-1 to TRBJ2-6; 7 nucleotides line up with TRBD1. The V gene end was trimmed by 4 bases and the J gene end by 0 bases; junction bases not matched to a gene: 6. The CDR3 totals 17 residues. Germline V gives CDR1 MGHRA, CDR2 YSYEKL. The CDR3 region is CASSLGQTYSGANVLTF. The DNA for the CDR3 is TGCGCCAGCAGCCTGGGACAGACCTACTCTGGGGCCAACGTCCTGACTTTC.

The chain has TRBV28 and TRBJ2-7, with 8 bases lining up with TRBD2. V dropped 3 bases and J dropped 3; count of bases not matched to a gene: 7. The CDR3 covers 15 residues. Germline assignment: CDR1 MDHEN and CDR2 SYDVKM. The CDR3 loop reads CASSFTSGVIYEQYF. DNA for the CDR3: TGTGCCAGCAGTTTCACTAGCGGAGTGATCTACGAGCAGTACTTC.

The gene calls are TRBV12-3 or TRBV12-4 and TRBJ2-7; D not certain. Trimming stripped 4 bases from V and 7 bases from J, with 11 bases between. The CDR3 is 12 residues long. The DNA for the CDR3 is TGTGCCAGCAGTTATTCTTCTGGGGAGCAGTACTTC. Residues: CASSYSSGEQYF.

This chain links TRBV5-1 with TRBJ2-7; D is perhaps TRBD1 (6 bases). CDR1 and CDR2 (germline): SGHRS, YFSETQ. V was shortened by 4 bases and J by 6 bases, with 8 bases between the two germline ends. The CDR3 contains 11 residues. The CDR3, as DNA: TGCGCCAGCAGCGGCAGGGGCGAGCAGTACTTC. Amino acids: CASSGRGEQYF.

This clonotype was seen many times. CDR3 region: CASSLDDRGFTEAFF. The CDR3 region has the DNA TGTGCCAGCAGTTTAGATGACAGGGGTTTTACTGAAGCTTTCTTT. The chain carries TRBV12-3 or TRBV12-4 and TRBJ1-1; 8 nucleotides match TRBD1. The junction had 6 bases not matched to a gene; V was cut back by 1 base and J by 5 bases. The CDR3 contains 15 residues.